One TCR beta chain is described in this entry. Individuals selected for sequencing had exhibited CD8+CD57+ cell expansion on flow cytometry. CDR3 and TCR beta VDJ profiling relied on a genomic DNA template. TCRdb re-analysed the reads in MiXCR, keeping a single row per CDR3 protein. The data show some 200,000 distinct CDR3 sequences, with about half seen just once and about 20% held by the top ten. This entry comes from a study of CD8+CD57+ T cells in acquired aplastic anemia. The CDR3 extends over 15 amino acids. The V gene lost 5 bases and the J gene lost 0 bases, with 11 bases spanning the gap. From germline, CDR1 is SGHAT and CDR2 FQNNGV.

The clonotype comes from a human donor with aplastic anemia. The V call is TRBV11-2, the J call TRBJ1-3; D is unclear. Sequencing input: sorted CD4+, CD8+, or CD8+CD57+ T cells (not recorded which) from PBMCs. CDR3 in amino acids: CASSPINPSGNTIYF. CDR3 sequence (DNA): TGTGCCAGCAGCCCTATCAACCCCTCTGGAAACACCATATATTTT.